Below are 19 T cell receptor beta chains sequenced from a single sample in a study of blood T cell repertoires in COVID-19. TCRdb's copy holds only in-frame clones and misses some; the assay was immunoSEQ multiplex PCR. Among 290,000 or so clones listed, about 93% were seen once. The sequencing sample was made of PBMCs or T cells enriched from blood (not recorded which). The source is a woman aged 25-40 years who had recovered from COVID-19.

The chain combines TRBV25-1 with TRBJ2-7; 11 nucleotides align to TRBD2. Germline CDR1 reads MGHDK; CDR2 reads SYGVNS. The CDR3 has 17 residues. V trimming: 3 bases; J trimming: 2 bases; junction bases outside the gene matches: 9. The CDR3 DNA reads as TGTGCCAGCAGTGAGATGCTAGGGACTAGCGGCGCCTACGAGCAGTACTTC. This translates into CASSEMLGTSGAYEQYF.

The chain carries TRBV7-9 and TRBJ2-2, with 7 bases lining up with TRBD1. From germline, CDR1 is SEHNR and CDR2 FQNEAQ (reference sequence). After removal of 1 base from V and 2 bases from J, the junction contained 7 bases not matched to a gene. CDR3 length equals 17 residues. The CDR3 sequence: CASSLDPDRVNTGELFF. The CDR3 bases are TGTGCCAGCAGCTTAGATCCAGACAGGGTTAACACCGGGGAGCTGTTTTTT. Variable domain in full (rest from reference TRBV7-9 and TRBJ2-2): DTGVSQNPRHKITKRGQNVTFRCDPISEHNRLYWYRQTLGQGPEFLTYFQNEAQLEKSRLLSDRFSAERPKGSFSTLEIQRTEQGDSAMYLCASSLDPDRVNTGELFFGEGSRLTVL.

The CDR3 is CASSFRGWTEAFF. The DNA of the CDR3 is TGTGCCAGCAGCTTCAGGGGTTGGACTGAAGCTTTCTTT. The chain couples TRBV7-6 to TRBJ1-1; D possibly corresponds to TRBD1 (6 bases). Per germline, CDR1 SGHVS and CDR2 FNYEAQ. CDR3 size: 13 residues. V was pared by 3 bases and J by 5 bases, with 10 bases between. The whole variable domain, remainder taken from reference TRBV7-6 and TRBJ1-1, is GAGVSQSPRYKVTKRGQDVALRCDPISGHVSLYWYRQALGQGPEFLTYFNYEAQQDKSGLPNDRFSAERPEGSISTLTIQRTEQRDSAMYRCASSFRGWTEAFFGQGTRLTVV.

The chain links TRBV7-9 to TRBJ1-1; 7 nucleotides align to TRBD1. The germline gives CDR1 SEHNR, CDR2 FQNEAQ (reference sequence). With 3 bases clipped from V and 4 bases from J, the junction kept 2 bases outside the gene matches. There are 13 residues in the CDR3. CDR3 amino acids: CASSFGDSTEAFF. Here the CDR3 DNA reads TGTGCCAGCAGCTTTGGGGACAGCACTGAAGCTTTCTTT. Looking up the rest from reference TRBV7-9 and TRBJ1-1 gives the full variable domain: DTGVSQNPRHKITKRGQNVTFRCDPISEHNRLYWYRQTLGQGPEFLTYFQNEAQLEKSRLLSDRFSAERPKGSFSTLEIQRTEQGDSAMYLCASSFGDSTEAFFGQGTRLTVV.

The rearrangement links TRBV6-6 to TRBJ1-1; no definite D call. Between the trimmed V and J ends, which lost 10 bases and 1 base, there was a span of 10 bases. The CDR3 is 12 residues long. Germline values: CDR1 MNHNY, CDR2 SVGAGI (reference sequence). CDR3 sequence (DNA): TGTGCCACCCGATCACAGAACACTGAAGCTTTCTTT. Protein sequence: CATRSQNTEAFF.

The rearrangement joins TRBV14 to TRBJ1-1, with 11 bases fitting TRBD1. CDR3 length equals 15 residues. The V segment lost 6 bases and the J segment 4 bases; nucleotides outside the gene matches: 7. Germline lookup yields CDR1 SGHDN and CDR2 FVKESK. DNA of the CDR3: TGTGCCAGCAGGAATTCCGGGACAGGGGGCACTGAAGCTTTCTTT. Translated: CASRNSGTGGTEAFF.

V and J are TRBV6-5 and TRBJ2-1; TRBD2 agrees at 8 bases. This CDR3 is built from 14 residues. V lost 5 bases to trimming and J lost 7 bases; unmatched junction nucleotides: 7. Germline lookup yields CDR1 MNHEY and CDR2 SVGAGI. CDR3 in amino acids: CASSRLATVNEQFF. The CDR3 DNA reads as TGTGCCAGCAGTCGACTAGCGACTGTTAATGAGCAGTTCTTC.

The chain is built from TRBV9 and TRBJ2-2, with 10 nucleotides matching TRBD2. V shed 0 bases and J 6 bases; nucleotides not matched to a gene: 14. The V gene's germline CDR1 is SGDLS and CDR2 YYNGEE. The CDR3 has 19 amino acids. This CDR3 is CASSVAPVASGSMAGELFF. In DNA, the CDR3 is TGTGCCAGCAGCGTAGCCCCCGTGGCTAGCGGGAGTATGGCCGGGGAGCTGTTTTTT.

This rearrangement joins TRBV30 to TRBJ2-7, with D maybe TRBD1 (6 bases). The CDR3 spans 13 residues. From germline, CDR1 is GTSNPN and CDR2 SVGIG (reference sequence). Between the trimmed V and J ends, which lost 6 bases and 3 bases, there was a span of 15 bases. The CDR3 DNA sequence: TGTGCCTGTAGACCTCAGGGGCTCTACGAGCAGTACTTC. This encodes CACRPQGLYEQYF.

This chain links TRBV5-6 with TRBJ1-4, with 9 bases that match TRBD1. Trimming took 0 bases from V and 13 from J; bases not matched to a gene: 1. Germline V gene data show CDR1 as SGHDT and CDR2 as YYEEEE. This CDR3 contains 12 residues. In nucleotides, the CDR3 is TGTGCCAGCAGCTTGGGACAGGGGGGACTGTTTTTT. This encodes CASSLGQGGLFF. The variable domain in full, with the rest retrieved from reference TRBV5-6 and TRBJ1-4, is DAGVTQSPTHLIKTRGQQVTLRCSPKSGHDTVSWYQQALGQGPQFIFQYYEEEERQRGNFPDRFSGHQFPNYSSELNVNALLLGDSALYLCASSLGQGGLFFGSGTQLSVL.

The chain links TRBV29-1 to TRBJ2-7; 8 bases agree with TRBD2. CDR1 and CDR2 (germline): SQVTM, ANQGSEA. There are 12 residues in the CDR3. The J segment lost 6 bases and the V segment lost 6 bases, leaving 7 bases of the junction unmatched. CDR3 in DNA: TGCAGCGTAAGCGGGAGTGAATCCGAGCAGTACTTC. It translates to CSVSGSESEQYF.

V and J are TRBV3-1 (or the pseudogene TRBV3-2) and TRBJ1-1; TRBD1 matches 8 bases. The J segment lost 0 bases and the V segment lost 0 bases, leaving 6 bases of the junction unmatched. Germline CDR1 LGHDT, CDR2 YNNKEL (reference sequence). The CDR3 loop spans 17 amino acids. The CDR3 DNA is TGTGCCAGCAGCCAAGAGGACAGGGAGATCATGAACACTGAAGCTTTCTTT. It specifies CASSQEDREIMNTEAFF.

This clone showed up just once. V gene TRBV27 combines with J gene TRBJ2-1; 8 nucleotides align to TRBD2. With 5 bases clipped from V and 1 base from J, the junction kept 4 bases outside the gene matches. The CDR3 covers 15 residues. CDR1 and CDR2 from the germline V gene are MNHEY and SMNVEV (reference sequence). The chain's CDR3 is CASSQTSGSYNEQFF. The CDR3 nucleotides are TGTGCCAGCAGTCAAACTAGCGGATCCTACAATGAGCAGTTCTTC.

J is TRBJ2-3 and V is TRBV7-3; TRBD2 matches 8 bases. This CDR3 has 15 residues. Germline V lookup: CDR1 SGHTA, CDR2 FQGTGA. Trimming at V came to 4 bases and at J to 4 bases, leaving 7 bases not matched to a gene. CDR3 protein: CASSSSPGLADTQYF. The CDR3 region has the DNA TGTGCCAGCAGCTCCTCCCCGGGACTAGCAGATACGCAGTATTTT.

The rearrangement links TRBV9 to TRBJ1-1; TRBD1 aligns across 7 bases. Germline loops: CDR1 SGDLS, CDR2 YYNGEE. The CDR3 consists of 15 residues. V was pared by 3 bases and J by 0 bases, with 5 bases of the junction left unmatched. CDR3 residues: CASSARDRLNTEAFF. For the CDR3, the DNA is TGTGCCAGCAGCGCGCGGGACAGATTGAACACTGAAGCTTTCTTT.

The J gene is TRBJ2-1, the V gene TRBV7-9; D possibly corresponds to TRBD1 (6 bases). Germline V gives CDR1 SEHNR, CDR2 FQNEAQ (reference sequence). This CDR3 has 15 amino acids. V was cut by 2 bases and J by 5 bases, with 13 bases left in between. The chain's CDR3 is CASSLSLGHNNEQFF. The CDR3 bases are TGTGCCAGCAGCTTAAGTCTGGGACACAACAATGAGCAGTTCTTC.

The V gene is TRBV30, the J gene TRBJ2-1, with TRBD2 as a possible D gene (7 bases). This CDR3 is 16 amino acids long. V shed 3 bases and J shed 5 bases, with 20 bases lying between them. Germline CDR1 GTSNPN, CDR2 SVGIG (reference sequence). The CDR3 protein is CAWSPLWGRGNNEQFF. In DNA form, the CDR3 reads TGTGCCTGGAGCCCCCTCTGGGGGCGGGGGAACAATGAGCAGTTCTTC.

This chain joins TRBV19 and TRBJ1-2; 8 bases are shared with TRBD1. Germline V gene sequence: CDR1 LNHDA, CDR2 SQIVND (reference sequence). The CDR3 is 13 residues long. The ends lost 9 bases at V and 4 bases at J; junction bases unmatched: 7. CDR3 bases: TGTGCCAGCTTGGACAGGGAACCCTATGGCTACACCTTC. Its protein product is CASLDREPYGYTF.

The rearrangement uses TRBV5-5 and TRBJ1-5; 7 bases align to TRBD1. The CDR3 consists of 15 residues. V dropped 7 bases and J dropped 0; count of bases not matched to a gene: 7. Germline-derived CDR1 and CDR2 are SGHKS and YYEKEE (reference sequence). The CDR3 sequence: CASGLTGDSNQPQHF. The CDR3 coding sequence is TGTGCCAGCGGGCTCACAGGGGATAGCAATCAGCCCCAGCATTTT.